This T cell receptor beta chain originates from a study of radiation and T cells in renal cell carcinoma. The data were produced by immunoSEQ multiplex PCR, yet TCRdb's version contains in-frame clones alone and is incomplete. Seen here are fewer than 200,000 clones, roughly nine tenths observed once, and the top ten hold roughly 12%. Comment on this clone: The antigen remains unidentified.

Time point noted: blood 4 weeks post-SBRT, at nephrectomy. Treatment given: 15 Gy SBRT to primary tumor, nephrectomy 4 weeks later. Blood was sampled at baseline, 2 weeks and 4 weeks after SBRT. The patient's renal cell carcinoma had clear cell pathology. Whole-study results and caveats: From baseline, blood top tumor clonotypes peaked at 2 weeks post-radiation.

CDR3 length: 10 residues. Germline lookup yields CDR1 SGHDT and CDR2 YYEEEE. The gene calls are TRBV5-6 and TRBJ1-5; the D is unclear. Sequencing used blood, obtained from a patient whose treatment included radiotherapy and nephrectomy. This sequence originates from a woman between 50 and 59 years old with renal cell carcinoma. Written as DNA, the CDR3 is TGTGCTTCGTCGAGGGTGACCCAGCATTTT. It translates to CASSRVTQHF.